This T cell receptor (beta chain) was documented in a study of tumor-infiltrating lymphocytes in primary liver carcinoma. This clonotype was observed a few times. The germline V gene encodes CDR1 SGHVS and CDR2 FQNEAQ. This CDR3 spans 14 amino acids. The V end was cut by 9 bases, the J end by 2 bases, with 15 bases between. The input was 450 to 550 ng total RNA; TCR beta cDNA was made from it with a constant-region primer. What produced the TCR beta libraries was three nested multiplex PCR rounds using slightly modified ARM-PCR. The first two PCR rounds used TRBV1-TRBV30 forward primers with a C-beta reverse primer, nine to ten cycles each. Each CDR3 protein gets one entry after TCRdb re-called the multiplex PCR reads with MiXCR. The data contain 100,000 or so distinct CDR3 sequences, around 84% of them singletons. Bulk tissue was left unsorted, and RNA and DNA were co-extracted from 20-30 mg of it. The patients lived with chronic HBV infection and had not yet received any treatment.

The origin of this receptor is a man aged 40-49 years with primary liver carcinoma and hepatitis B virus infection. The chain employs TRBV7-8 and TRBJ2-3, with D maybe TRBD2 (6 bases). Sequencing input: liver tumor tissue from sampling region 3. Subset noted: tumor region T3, left-lateral pole. The CDR3 nucleotides read TGTGCCAGTGGCATTAGCGGATACACAGATACGCAGTATTTT. Its translation: CASGISGYTDTQYF.